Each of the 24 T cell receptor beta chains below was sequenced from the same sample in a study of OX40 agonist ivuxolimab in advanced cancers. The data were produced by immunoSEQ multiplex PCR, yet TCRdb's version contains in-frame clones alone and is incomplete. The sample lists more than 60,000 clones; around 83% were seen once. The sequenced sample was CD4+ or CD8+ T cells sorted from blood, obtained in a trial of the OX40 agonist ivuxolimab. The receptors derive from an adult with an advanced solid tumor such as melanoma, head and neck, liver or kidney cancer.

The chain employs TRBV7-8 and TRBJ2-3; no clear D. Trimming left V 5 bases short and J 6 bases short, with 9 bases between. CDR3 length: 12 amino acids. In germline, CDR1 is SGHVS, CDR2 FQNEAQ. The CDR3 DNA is TGTGCCAGCAGCCTCCGTTGGGATACGCAGTATTTT. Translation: CASSLRWDTQYF.

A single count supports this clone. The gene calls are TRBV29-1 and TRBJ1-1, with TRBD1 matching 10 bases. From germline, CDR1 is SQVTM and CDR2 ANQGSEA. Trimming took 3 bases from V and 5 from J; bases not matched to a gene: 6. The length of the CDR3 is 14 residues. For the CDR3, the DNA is TGCAGCGTTGAGGACAGGGGGACGATAACTGAAGCTTTCTTT. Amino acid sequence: CSVEDRGTITEAFF.

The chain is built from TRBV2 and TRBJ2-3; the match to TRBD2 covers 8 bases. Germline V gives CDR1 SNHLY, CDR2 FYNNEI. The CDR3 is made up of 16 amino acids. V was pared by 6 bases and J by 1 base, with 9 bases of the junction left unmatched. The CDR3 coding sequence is TGTGCCAGCAGGACCCAACCAGCGGGGGGCACAGATACGCAGTATTTT. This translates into CASRTQPAGGTDTQYF.

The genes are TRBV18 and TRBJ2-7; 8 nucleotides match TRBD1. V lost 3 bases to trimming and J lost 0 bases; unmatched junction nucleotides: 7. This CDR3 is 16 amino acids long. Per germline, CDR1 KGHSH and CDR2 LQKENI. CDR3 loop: CASSPSGQASSYEQYF. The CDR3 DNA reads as TGTGCCAGCTCACCCTCGGGACAGGCATCCTCCTACGAGCAGTACTTC.

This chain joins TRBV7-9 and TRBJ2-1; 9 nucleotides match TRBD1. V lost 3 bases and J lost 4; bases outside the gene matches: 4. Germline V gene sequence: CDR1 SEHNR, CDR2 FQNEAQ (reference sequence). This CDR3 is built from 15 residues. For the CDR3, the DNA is TGTGCCAGCAGCTTGGGACAGGGAGAATACAATGAGCAGTTCTTC. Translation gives CASSLGQGEYNEQFF.

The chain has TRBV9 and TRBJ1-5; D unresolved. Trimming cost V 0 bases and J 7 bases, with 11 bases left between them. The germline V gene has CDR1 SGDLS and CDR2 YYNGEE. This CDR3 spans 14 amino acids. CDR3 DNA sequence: TGTGCCAGCAGCGTAGATGCTGGGTGGCAGCCCCAGCATTTT. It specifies CASSVDAGWQPQHF. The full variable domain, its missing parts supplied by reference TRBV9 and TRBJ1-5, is DSGVTQTPKHLITATGQRVTLRCSPRSGDLSVYWYQQSLDQGLQFLIQYYNGEERAKGNILERFSAQQFPDLHSELNLSSLELGDSALYFCASSVDAGWQPQHFGDGTRLSIL.

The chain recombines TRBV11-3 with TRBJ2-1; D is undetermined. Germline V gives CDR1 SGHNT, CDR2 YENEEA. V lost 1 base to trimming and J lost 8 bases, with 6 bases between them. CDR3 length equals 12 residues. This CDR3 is CASSLVADEQFF. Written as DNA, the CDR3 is TGTGCCAGCAGCTTAGTGGCGGATGAGCAGTTCTTC.

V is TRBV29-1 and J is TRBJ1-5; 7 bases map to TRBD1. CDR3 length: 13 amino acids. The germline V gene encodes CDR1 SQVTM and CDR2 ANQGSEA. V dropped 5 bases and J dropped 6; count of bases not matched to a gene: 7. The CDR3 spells CSVLGGYGQPQHF. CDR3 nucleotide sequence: TGCAGCGTTCTAGGGGGCTACGGTCAGCCCCAGCATTTT.

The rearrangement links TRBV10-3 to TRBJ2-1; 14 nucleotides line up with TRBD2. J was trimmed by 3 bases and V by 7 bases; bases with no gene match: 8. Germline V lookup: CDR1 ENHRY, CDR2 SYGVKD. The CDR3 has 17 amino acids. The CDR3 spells CAITATSGGGFYNEQFF. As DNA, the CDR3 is TGTGCCATCACTGCGACTAGCGGGGGGGGCTTCTACAATGAGCAGTTCTTC.

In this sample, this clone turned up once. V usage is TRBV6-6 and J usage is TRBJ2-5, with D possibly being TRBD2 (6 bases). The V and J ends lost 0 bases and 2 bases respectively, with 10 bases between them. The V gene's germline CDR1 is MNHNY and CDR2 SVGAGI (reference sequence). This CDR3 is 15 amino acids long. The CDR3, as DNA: TGTGCCAGCAGTTACTCCCGGCGGGGACAAGAGACCCAGTACTTC. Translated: CASSYSRRGQETQYF.

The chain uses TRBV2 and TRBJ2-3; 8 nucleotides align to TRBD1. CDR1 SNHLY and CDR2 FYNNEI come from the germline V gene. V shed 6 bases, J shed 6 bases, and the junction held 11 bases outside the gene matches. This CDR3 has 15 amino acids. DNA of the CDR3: TGTGCCAGCAGACGAACAGGGGGTCTTGCGGATACGCAGTATTTT. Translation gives CASRRTGGLADTQYF.

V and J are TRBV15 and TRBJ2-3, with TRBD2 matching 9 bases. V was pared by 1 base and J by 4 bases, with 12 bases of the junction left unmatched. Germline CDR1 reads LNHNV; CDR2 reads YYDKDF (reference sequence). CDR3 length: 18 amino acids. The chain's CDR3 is CATSRGRYGGGAADTQYF. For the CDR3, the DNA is TGTGCCACCAGCAGAGGGCGGTACGGCGGGGGGGCCGCAGATACGCAGTATTTT.

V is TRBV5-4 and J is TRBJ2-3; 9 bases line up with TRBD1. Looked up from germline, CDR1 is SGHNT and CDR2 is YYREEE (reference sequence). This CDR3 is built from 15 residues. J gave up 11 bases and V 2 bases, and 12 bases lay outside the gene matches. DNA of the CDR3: TGTGCCAGCAGCTTTGCAGGGTTACCGGGACAGGGGCAGTATTTT. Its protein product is CASSFAGLPGQGQYF.

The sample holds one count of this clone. CDR3 protein: CASSLERTSSSEQYF. For the CDR3, the DNA is TGTGCCAGCAGCTTAGAAAGGACTAGCTCTTCCGAGCAGTACTTC. V usage is TRBV11-2 and J usage is TRBJ2-7; 8 bases agree with TRBD2. CDR1 and CDR2 (germline): SGHAT, FQNNGV. The CDR3 has 15 residues. J was trimmed by 6 bases and V by 0 bases; bases with no gene match: 7.

CDR3 sequence: CASSESSRKRVGSYEQYF. The CDR3 bases are TGTGCCAGCAGTGAATCCTCCCGGAAGCGGGTGGGTTCCTACGAGCAGTACTTC. The chain couples TRBV25-1 to TRBJ2-7; possible D gene TRBD2, 6 bases. Looked up from germline, CDR1 is MGHDK and CDR2 is SYGVNS. V shed 1 base and J shed 1 base, with 20 bases lying between them. This CDR3 region has 18 residues.

CDR3 bases: TGTGCCAGCAGCTTAGGGGAGACAGGAACTGGCTACACCTTC. Protein: CASSLGETGTGYTF. This chain links TRBV7-2 with TRBJ1-2, with a possible D match to TRBD1 (6 bases). The CDR3 is made up of 14 amino acids. Trimming removed 1 base from V and 7 bases from J, with 13 bases in between. Germline CDR1 SGHTA, CDR2 FQGNSA. Supplemented by reference TRBV7-2 and TRBJ1-2, the full variable domain reads GAGVSQSPSNKVTEKGKDVELRCDPISGHTALYWYRQSLGQGLEFLIYFQGNSAPDKSGLPSDRFSAERTGGSVSTLTIQRTQQEDSAVYLCASSLGETGTGYTFGSGTRLTVV.

CDR3 residues: CASSTGDRVGNTIYF. CDR3 nucleotides: TGTGCCAGCAGTACAGGGGACAGGGTCGGAAACACCATATATTTT. This chain links TRBV6-1 with TRBJ1-3; the match to TRBD1 covers 9 bases. This CDR3 is built from 15 residues. The germline V gene encodes CDR1 MNHNS and CDR2 SASEGT. The junction had 6 bases not matched to a gene; V was cut back by 5 bases and J by 4 bases.

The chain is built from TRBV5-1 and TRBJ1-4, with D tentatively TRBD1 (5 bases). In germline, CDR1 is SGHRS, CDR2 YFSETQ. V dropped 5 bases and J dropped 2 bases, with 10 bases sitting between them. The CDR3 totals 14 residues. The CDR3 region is CASSSGSTNEKLFF. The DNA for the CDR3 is TGCGCCAGCAGTTCAGGGTCCACTAATGAAAAACTGTTTTTT.

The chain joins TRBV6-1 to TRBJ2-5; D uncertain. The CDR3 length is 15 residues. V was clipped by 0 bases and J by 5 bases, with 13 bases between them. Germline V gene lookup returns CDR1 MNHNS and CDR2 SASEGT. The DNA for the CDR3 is TGTGCCAGCAGTGAAGCGATCTTAGGGCCGGAGACCCAGTACTTC. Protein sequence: CASSEAILGPETQYF.

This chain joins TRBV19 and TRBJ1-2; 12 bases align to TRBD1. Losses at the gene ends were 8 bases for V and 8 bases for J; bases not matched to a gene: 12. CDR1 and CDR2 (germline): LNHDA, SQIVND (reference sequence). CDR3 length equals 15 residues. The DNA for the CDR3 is TGTGCCAGTCAAGACCGGGACAGGGGGCATTTGGGCTACACCTTC. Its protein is CASQDRDRGHLGYTF.

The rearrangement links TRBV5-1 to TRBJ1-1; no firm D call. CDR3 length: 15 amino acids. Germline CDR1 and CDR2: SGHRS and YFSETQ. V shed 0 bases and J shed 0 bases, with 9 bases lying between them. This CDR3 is CASSLDINMNTEAFF. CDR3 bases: TGCGCCAGCAGCTTGGATATCAATATGAACACTGAAGCTTTCTTT.

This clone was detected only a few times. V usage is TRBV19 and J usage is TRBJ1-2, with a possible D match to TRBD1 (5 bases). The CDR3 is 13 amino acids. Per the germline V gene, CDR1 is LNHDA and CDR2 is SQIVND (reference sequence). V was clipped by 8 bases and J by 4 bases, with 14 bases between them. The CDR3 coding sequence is TGTGCCAGTGGCCGGGACGCCCGCTATGGCTACACCTTC. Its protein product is CASGRDARYGYTF.

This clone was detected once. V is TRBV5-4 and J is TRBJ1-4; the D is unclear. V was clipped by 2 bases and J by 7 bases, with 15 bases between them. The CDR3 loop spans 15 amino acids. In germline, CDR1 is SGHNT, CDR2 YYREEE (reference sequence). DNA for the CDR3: TGTGCCAGCAGCTTTACAGCCGAGGCTGGTGAAAAACTGTTTTTT. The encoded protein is CASSFTAEAGEKLFF.

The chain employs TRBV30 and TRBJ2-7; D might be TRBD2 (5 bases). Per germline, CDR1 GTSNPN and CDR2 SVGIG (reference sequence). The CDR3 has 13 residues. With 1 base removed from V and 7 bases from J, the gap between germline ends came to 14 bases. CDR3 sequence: CAWSGGQAREQYF. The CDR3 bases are TGTGCCTGGAGTGGAGGGCAGGCCCGGGAGCAGTACTTC.